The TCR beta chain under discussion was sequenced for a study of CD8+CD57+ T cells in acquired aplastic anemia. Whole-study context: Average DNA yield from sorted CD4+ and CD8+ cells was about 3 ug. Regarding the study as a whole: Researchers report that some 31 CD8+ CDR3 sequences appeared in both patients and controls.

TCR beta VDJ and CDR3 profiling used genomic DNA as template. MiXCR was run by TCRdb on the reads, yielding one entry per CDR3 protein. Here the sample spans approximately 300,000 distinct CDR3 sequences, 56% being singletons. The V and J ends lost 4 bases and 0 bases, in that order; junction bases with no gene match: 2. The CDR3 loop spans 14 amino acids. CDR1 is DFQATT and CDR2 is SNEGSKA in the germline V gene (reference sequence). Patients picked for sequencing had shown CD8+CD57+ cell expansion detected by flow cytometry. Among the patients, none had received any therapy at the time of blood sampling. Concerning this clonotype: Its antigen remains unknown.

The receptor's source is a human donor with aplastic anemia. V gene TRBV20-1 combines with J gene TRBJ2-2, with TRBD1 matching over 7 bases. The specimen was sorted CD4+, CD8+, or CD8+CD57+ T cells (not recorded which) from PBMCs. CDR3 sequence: CSATQGANTGELFF. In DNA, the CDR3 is TGCAGTGCTACGCAGGGGGCGAACACCGGGGAGCTGTTTTTT.